The sequence of this T cell receptor beta chain was determined in a study of persistence of HIV-infected CD4 T cells. Findings of the study overall: Bulk TCR data could not be restricted to HIV-1-infected CMV-responding cells.

Concerning this clone itself: Its antigen is currently unknown.

J gave up 1 base and V 1 base, and 0 bases lay outside the gene matches. Per germline, CDR1 SQVTM and CDR2 ANQGSEA. CDR3 length: 13 residues. Cells were stimulated nonspecifically with anti-CD3/anti-CD28 magnetic beads. Sorting of responding CD4+ T cells relied on upregulated CD40 ligand together with CD69. PBMCs were depleted of CD8+ T cells before stimulation. The libraries were made with immunoSEQ version 4 in survey mode. The data were produced by immunoSEQ multiplex PCR, yet TCRdb's version contains in-frame clones alone and is incomplete. This table holds about 51,000 clones, 85% to 90% found once.

Sequencing was performed on CD4+ T cells sorted from PBMCs after approximately 18-hour stimulation, taken from a patient who received antiretroviral therapy. J is TRBJ1-1 and V is TRBV29-1, with 7 bases aligning to TRBD1. The receptor was derived from an adult woman with HIV who was CMV-seropositive. The CDR3 protein is CSVEGQGNTEAFF. CDR3 in DNA: TGCAGCGTTGAAGGACAGGGGAACACTGAAGCTTTCTTT.